This T cell receptor (beta chain) was obtained from a study of beta chain features in type 1 diabetes. Across the whole study: Sorted cell examination encompassed roughly 110,000,000 cells across all samples.

Over 95% purity was reached by all sorted populations. Study-wide results and caveats: Sampled from patients, naive, central memory and Treg TCRB repertoires appeared more similar than those sampled from healthy donors. Equally in patients and controls, PCR might preferentially amplify shorter templates.

The sequenced template was cDNA made from the entire isolated RNA. Using immunoSEQ multiplex PCR, the repertoire was profiled, and TCRdb retains in-frame clones only, with some absent. The sample includes some 150,000 clones, 11% of them seen just once. Unmatched junction bases numbered 3, after V lost 0 bases and J lost 11 bases. This CDR3 spans 14 amino acids. CDR1 and CDR2 (germline): SGHRS, YFSETQ. This clone was seen a few times. Antigen unknown. The chain links TRBV5-1 to TRBJ2-2; 11 bases are a match to TRBD2. The clonotype originates from a man aged 18-30 years in good health. The sequencing sample was made of central memory CD4+ T cells from blood. The DNA for the CDR3 is TGCGCCAGCAGCTTGGGACTAGCGGGGCTTGAGCTGTTTTTT. Translated: CASSLGLAGLELFF. Full variable domain (remainder filled in from reference TRBV5-1 and TRBJ2-2): KAGVTQTPRYLIKTRGQQVTLSCSPISGHRSVSWYQQTPGQGLQFLFEYFSETQRNKGNFPGRFSGRQFSNSRSEMNVSTLELGDSALYLCASSLGLAGLELFFGEGSRLTVL.